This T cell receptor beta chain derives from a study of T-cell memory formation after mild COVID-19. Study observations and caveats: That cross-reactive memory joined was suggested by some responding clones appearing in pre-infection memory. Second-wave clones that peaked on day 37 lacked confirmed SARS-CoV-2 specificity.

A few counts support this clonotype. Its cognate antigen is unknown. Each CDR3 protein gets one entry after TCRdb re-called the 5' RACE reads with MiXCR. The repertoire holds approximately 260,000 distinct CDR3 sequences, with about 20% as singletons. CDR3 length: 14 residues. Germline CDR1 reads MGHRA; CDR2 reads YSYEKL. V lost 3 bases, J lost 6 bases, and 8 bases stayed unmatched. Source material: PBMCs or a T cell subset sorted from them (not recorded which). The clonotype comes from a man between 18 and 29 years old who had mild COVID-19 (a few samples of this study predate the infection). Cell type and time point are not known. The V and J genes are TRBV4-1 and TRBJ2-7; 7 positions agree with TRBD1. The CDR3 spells CASSQLQGIREQYV. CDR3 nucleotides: TGCGCCAGCAGCCAGCTACAGGGGATTCGCGAGCAGTACGTC.